Given below is one T cell receptor beta chain in context. The antigen is unknown. This entry belongs to a study of graft-versus-host responses after intestinal transplantation. The wider study: Recipients received multivisceral, liver-intestinal, or isolated intestinal transplants. Anti-thymocyte globulin induction was given to all recipients, followed by tacrolimus and steroids for roughly 3 years.

General study results and limits: Detected in recipient marrow were GvH clones, some of which were first observed in ileum or blood. Allograft clonal ratios (graft-versus-host to host-versus-graft) were high in patients who had graft-donor T cell macrochimerism.

Germline values: CDR1 LNHDA, CDR2 SQIVND (reference sequence). Trimming removed 3 bases at V and 5 bases at J, with 14 bases between. The CDR3 spans 15 residues. Here immunoSEQ multiplex PCR was the method, and the copy in TCRdb shows in-frame clones only, minus some. The table lists about 51,000 clones, about 89% of them singletons. This clonotype was obtained from a human donor who was the organ donor for an intestinal transplant. This specimen consisted of unstimulated CD4+ T cells sorted from spleen or lymph node cells, obtained before transplant. This chain uses TRBV19 with TRBJ1-3; D is unresolved. The CDR3 DNA sequence: TGTGCCAGTAGTATGGTCCTCAGCGGGCGAAACACCATATATTTT. It specifies CASSMVLSGRNTIYF.